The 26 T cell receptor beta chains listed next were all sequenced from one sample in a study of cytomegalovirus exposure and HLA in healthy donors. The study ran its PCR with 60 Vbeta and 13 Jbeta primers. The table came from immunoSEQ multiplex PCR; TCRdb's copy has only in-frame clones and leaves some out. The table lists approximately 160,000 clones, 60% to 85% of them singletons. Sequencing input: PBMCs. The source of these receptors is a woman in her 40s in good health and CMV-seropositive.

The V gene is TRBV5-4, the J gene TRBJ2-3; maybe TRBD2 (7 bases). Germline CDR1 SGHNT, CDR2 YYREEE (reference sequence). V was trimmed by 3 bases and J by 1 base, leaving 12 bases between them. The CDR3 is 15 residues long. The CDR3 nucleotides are TGTGCCAGCAGCTGGGGGGGGCCCCGCACAGATACGCAGTATTTT. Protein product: CASSWGGPRTDTQYF.

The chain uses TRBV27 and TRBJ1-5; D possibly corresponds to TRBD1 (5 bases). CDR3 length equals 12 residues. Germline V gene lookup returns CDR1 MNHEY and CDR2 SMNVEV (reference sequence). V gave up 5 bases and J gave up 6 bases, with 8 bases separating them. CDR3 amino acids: CASSPRGQPQHF. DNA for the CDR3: TGTGCCAGCAGTCCAAGGGGTCAGCCCCAGCATTTT.

The CDR3, as DNA: TGTGCCGGAGGGAGTTTCTACGAGCAGTACTTC. It translates to CAGGSFYEQYF. The V and J genes are TRBV2 and TRBJ2-7; D may be TRBD2 (6 bases). Germline CDR1 reads SNHLY; CDR2 reads FYNNEI. The V end lost 11 bases, the J end lost 3 bases, and 11 bases lay between the germline ends. CDR3 length: 11 residues.

The CDR3 here is CASSPETTGYGYTF. For the CDR3, the DNA is TGTGCCAGCAGCCCAGAGACTACAGGGTATGGCTACACCTTC. This chain connects TRBV7-8 to TRBJ1-2; TRBD1 is a possible D gene (6 bases). Trimming took 5 bases from V and 5 from J, leaving 15 bases between them. The CDR3 runs to 14 residues. Looked up from germline, CDR1 is SGHVS and CDR2 is FQNEAQ.

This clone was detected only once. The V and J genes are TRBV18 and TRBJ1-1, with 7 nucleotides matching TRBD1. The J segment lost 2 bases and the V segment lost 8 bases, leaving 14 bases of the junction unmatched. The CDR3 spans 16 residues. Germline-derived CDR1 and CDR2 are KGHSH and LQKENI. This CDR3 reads CASTNHAGGGNTEAFF. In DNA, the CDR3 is TGTGCCAGCACCAACCACGCGGGAGGGGGCAACACTGAAGCTTTCTTT.

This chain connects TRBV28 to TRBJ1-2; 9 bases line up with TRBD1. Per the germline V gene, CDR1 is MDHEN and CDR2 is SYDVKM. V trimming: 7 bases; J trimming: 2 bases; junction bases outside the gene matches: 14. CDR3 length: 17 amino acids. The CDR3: CASNQRGQGFSNYGYTF. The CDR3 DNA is TGTGCCAGCAATCAAAGGGGACAGGGTTTTTCAAACTATGGCTACACCTTC.

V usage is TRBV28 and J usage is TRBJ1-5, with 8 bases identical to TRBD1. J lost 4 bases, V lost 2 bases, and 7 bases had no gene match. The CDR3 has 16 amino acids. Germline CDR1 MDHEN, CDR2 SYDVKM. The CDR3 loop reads CASSLSDRGPNQPQHF. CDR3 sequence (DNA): TGTGCCAGCAGTTTAAGTGACAGGGGCCCTAATCAGCCCCAGCATTTT.

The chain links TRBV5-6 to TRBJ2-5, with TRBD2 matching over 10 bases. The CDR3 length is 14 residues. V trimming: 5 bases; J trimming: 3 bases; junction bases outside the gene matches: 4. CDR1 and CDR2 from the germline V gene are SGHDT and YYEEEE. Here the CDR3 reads CASRRGLAEETQYF. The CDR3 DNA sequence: TGTGCCAGCAGACGCGGACTAGCGGAAGAGACCCAGTACTTC.

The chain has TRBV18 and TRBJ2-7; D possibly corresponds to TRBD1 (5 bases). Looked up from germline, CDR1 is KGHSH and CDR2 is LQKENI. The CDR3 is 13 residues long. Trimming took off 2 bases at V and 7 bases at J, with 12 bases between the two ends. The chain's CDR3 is CASSPRGLEEQYF. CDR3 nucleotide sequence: TGTGCCAGCTCACCAAGGGGCCTGGAAGAGCAGTACTTC.

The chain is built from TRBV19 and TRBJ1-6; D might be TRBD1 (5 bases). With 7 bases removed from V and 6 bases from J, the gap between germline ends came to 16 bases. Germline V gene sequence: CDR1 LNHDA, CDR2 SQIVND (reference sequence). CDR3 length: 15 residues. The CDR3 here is CASTTLDSRNSPLHF. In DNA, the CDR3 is TGTGCCAGTACCACACTTGACAGTCGTAATTCACCCCTCCACTTT. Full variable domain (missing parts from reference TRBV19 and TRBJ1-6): DGGITQSPKYLFRKEGQNVTLSCEQNLNHDAMYWYRQDPGQGLRLIYYSQIVNDFQKGDIAEGYSVSREKKESFPLTVTSAQKNPTAFYLCASTTLDSRNSPLHFGNGTRLTVT.

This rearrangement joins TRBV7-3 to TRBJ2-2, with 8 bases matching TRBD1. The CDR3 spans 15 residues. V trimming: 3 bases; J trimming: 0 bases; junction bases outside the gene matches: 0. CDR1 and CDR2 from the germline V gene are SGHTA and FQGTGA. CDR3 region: CASSLTGANTGELFF. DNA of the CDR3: TGTGCCAGCAGCTTGACAGGGGCGAACACCGGGGAGCTGTTTTTT.

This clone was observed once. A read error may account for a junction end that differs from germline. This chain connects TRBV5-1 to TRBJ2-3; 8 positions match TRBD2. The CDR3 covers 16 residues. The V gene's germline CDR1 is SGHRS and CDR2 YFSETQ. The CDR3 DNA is TGCGCCAGCAGTTTGGCCGGGACTAGGGTAACAGATACGCAGTATTTT. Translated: CASSLAGTRVTDTQYF.

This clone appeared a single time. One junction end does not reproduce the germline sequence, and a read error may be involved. Here the CDR3 reads CSSSFNRDGTEAFF. The CDR3, as DNA: TGTTCCAGCAGCTTCAACAGGGATGGCACTGAAGCTTTCTTT. The V gene is TRBV7-9, the J gene TRBJ1-1; D perhaps matches TRBD1 (6 bases). CDR1 and CDR2 (germline): SEHNR, FQNEAQ (reference sequence). There are 14 residues in the CDR3. The full variable domain, with the rest looked up from reference TRBV7-9 and TRBJ1-1, is DTGVSQNPRHKITKRGQNVTFRCDPISEHNRLYWYRQTLGQGPEFLTYFQNEAQLEKSRLLSDRFSAERPKGSFSTLEIQRTEQGDSAMYLCSSSFNRDGTEAFFGQGTRLTVV.

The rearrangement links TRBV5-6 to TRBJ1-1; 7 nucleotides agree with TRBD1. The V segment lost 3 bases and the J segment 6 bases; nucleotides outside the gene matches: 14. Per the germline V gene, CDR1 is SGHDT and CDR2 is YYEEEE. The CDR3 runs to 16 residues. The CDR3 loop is CASSSGLQGTRAEAFF. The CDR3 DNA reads TGTGCCAGCAGCTCAGGCTTACAGGGGACTCGGGCTGAAGCTTTCTTT.

This CDR3 is CATSRETGLNEKLFF. The CDR3 DNA reads as TGTGCCACCAGCAGAGAGACAGGTTTAAATGAAAAACTGTTTTTT. The chain carries TRBV15 and TRBJ1-4; weak D call: TRBD1 (6 bases). Trimming pared 0 bases from V and 5 bases from J, leaving 10 bases between. The CDR3 is 15 amino acids. The V gene's germline CDR1 is LNHNV and CDR2 YYDKDF (reference sequence).

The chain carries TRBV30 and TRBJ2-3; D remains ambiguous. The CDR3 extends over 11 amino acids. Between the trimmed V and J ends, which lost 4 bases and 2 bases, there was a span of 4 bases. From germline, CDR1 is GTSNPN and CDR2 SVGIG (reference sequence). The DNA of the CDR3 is TGTGCCTGGATGGCCACAGATACGCAGTATTTT. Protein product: CAWMATDTQYF.

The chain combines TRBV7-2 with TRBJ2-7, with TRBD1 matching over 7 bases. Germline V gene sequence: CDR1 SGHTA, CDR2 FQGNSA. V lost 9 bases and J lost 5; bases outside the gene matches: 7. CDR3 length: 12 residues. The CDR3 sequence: CARLTGDHEQYF. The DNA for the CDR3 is TGTGCCAGACTAACAGGGGACCACGAGCAGTACTTC.

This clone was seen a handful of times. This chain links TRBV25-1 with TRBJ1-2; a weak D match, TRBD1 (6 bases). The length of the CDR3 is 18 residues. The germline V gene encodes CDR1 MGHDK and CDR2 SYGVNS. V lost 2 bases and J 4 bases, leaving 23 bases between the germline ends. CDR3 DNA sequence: TGTGCCAGCAGTGAACCACAGGGCGTTCGGCCCGATAGCTATGGCTACACCTTC. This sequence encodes CASSEPQGVRPDSYGYTF.

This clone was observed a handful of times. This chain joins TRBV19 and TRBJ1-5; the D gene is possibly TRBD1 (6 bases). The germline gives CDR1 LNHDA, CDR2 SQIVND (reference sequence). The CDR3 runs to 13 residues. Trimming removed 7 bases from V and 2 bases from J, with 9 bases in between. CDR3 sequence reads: CASKRTGNQPQHF. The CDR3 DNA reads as TGTGCCAGTAAAAGGACAGGCAATCAGCCCCAGCATTTT.

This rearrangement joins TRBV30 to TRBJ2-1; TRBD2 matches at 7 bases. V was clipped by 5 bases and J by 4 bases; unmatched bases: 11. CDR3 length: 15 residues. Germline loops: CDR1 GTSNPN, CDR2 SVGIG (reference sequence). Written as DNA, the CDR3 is TGTGCCTGGGAGAATCGGCTAGCGGATTACAATGAGCAGTTCTTC. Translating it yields CAWENRLADYNEQFF.

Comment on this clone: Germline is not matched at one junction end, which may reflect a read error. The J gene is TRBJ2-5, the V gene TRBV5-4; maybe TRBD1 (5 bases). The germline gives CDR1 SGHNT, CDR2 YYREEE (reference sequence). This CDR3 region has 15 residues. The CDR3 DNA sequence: TGTGCCATCAGCCCAACGTTCAGGGAATTAGAGACCCAGTACTTC. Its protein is CAISPTFRELETQYF.

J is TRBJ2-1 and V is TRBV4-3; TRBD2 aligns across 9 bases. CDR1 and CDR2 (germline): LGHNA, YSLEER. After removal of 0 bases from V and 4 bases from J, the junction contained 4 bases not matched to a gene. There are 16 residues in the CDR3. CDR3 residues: CASSQDPRGGYNEQFF. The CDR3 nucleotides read TGCGCCAGCAGCCAAGACCCGCGGGGGGGATACAATGAGCAGTTCTTC.

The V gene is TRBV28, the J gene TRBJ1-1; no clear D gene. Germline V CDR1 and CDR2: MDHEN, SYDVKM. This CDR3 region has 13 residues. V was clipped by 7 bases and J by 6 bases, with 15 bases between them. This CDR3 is CASTFPGRAEAFF. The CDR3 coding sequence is TGTGCCAGCACCTTCCCTGGGAGGGCTGAAGCTTTCTTT.

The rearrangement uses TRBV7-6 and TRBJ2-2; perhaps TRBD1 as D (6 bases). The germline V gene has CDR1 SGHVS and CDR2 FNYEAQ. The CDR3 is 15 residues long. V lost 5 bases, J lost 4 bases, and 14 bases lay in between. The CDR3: CASSPGDTPTGELFF. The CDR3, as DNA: TGTGCCAGCAGCCCCGGGGACACCCCCACCGGGGAGCTGTTTTTT.

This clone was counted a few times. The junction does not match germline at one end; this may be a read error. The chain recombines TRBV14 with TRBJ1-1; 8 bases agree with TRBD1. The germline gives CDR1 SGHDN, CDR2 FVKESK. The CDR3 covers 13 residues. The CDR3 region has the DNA TGTGCCAGCAGCCAAGTTAAGACAGGGGCCTCTTCTTTT. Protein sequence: CASSQVKTGASSF.

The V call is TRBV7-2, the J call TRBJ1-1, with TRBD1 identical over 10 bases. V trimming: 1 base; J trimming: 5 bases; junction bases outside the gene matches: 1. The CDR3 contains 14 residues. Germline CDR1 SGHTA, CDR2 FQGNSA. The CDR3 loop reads CASSLEDRGTEAFF. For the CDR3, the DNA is TGTGCCAGCAGCTTAGAGGACAGGGGGACTGAAGCTTTCTTT.